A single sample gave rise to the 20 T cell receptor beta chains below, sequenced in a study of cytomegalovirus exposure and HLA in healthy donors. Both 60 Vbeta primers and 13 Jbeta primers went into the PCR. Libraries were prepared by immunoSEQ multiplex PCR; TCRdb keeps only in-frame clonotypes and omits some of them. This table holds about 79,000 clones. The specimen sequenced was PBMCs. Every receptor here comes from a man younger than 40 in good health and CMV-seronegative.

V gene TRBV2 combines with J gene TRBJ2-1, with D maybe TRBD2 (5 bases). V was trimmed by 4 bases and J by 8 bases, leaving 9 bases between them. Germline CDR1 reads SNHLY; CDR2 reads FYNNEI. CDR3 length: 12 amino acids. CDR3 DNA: TGTGCCAGCAGTGCTACGGGGTATGAGCAGTTCTTC. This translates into CASSATGYEQFF. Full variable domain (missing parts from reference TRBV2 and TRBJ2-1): EPEVTQTPSHQVTQMGQEVILRCVPISNHLYFYWYRQILGQKVEFLVSFYNNEISEKSEIFDDQFSVERPDGSNFTLKIRSTKLEDSAMYFCASSATGYEQFFGPGTRLTVL.

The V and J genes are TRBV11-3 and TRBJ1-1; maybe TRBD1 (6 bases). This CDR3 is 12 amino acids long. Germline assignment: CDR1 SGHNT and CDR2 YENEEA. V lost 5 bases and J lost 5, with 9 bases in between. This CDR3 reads CASSRTVTEAFF. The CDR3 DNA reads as TGTGCCAGCAGCAGGACAGTAACTGAAGCTTTCTTT.

The CDR3 DNA reads TGTGCCAGCAGTTTAGGGGGGTACTACGAGCAGTACTTC. This gives the protein CASSLGGYYEQYF. The chain employs TRBV28 and TRBJ2-7; a possible D gene is TRBD2 (6 bases). In germline, CDR1 is MDHEN, CDR2 SYDVKM. Trimming cost V 2 bases and J 3 bases, with 8 bases left between them. CDR3 length: 13 amino acids.

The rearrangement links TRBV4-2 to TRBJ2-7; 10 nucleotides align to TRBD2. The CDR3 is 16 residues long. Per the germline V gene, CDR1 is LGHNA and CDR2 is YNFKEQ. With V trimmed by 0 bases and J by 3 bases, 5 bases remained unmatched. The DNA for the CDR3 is TGTGCCAGCAGCCAAGAGGCCGGGACTAGCGTCTACGAGCAGTACTTC. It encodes CASSQEAGTSVYEQYF.

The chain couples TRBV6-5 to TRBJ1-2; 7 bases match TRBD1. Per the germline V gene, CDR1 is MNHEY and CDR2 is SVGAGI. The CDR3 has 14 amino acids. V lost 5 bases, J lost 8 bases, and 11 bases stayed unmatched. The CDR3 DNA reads TGTGCCAGCAGTCGGGACGATTACAGGGGCGGCTACACCTTC. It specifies CASSRDDYRGGYTF.

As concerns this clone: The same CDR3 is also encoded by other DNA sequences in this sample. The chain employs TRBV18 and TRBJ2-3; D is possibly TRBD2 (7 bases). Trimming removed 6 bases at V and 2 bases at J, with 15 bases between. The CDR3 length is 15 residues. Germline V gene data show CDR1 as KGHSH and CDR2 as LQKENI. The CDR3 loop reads CASSPLAGATDTQYF. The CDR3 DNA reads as TGTGCCAGCTCTCCCCTGGCGGGGGCCACAGATACGCAGTATTTT.

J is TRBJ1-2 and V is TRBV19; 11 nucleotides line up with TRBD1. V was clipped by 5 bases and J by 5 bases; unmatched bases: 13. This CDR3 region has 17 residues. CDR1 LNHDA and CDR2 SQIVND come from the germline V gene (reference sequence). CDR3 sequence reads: CASSRTGGHRGGYGYTF. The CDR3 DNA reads TGTGCCAGTAGTCGGACAGGGGGCCACAGGGGTGGATATGGCTACACCTTC. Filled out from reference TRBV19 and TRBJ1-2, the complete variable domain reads DGGITQSPKYLFRKEGQNVTLSCEQNLNHDAMYWYRQDPGQGLRLIYYSQIVNDFQKGDIAEGYSVSREKKESFPLTVTSAQKNPTAFYLCASSRTGGHRGGYGYTFGSGTRLTVV.

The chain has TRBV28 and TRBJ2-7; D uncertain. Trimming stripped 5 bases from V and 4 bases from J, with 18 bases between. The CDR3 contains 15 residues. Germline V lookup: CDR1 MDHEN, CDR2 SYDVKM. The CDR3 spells CASSPLQASGYEQYF. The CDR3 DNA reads TGTGCCAGCAGTCCTCTCCAAGCTTCCGGGTACGAGCAGTACTTC.

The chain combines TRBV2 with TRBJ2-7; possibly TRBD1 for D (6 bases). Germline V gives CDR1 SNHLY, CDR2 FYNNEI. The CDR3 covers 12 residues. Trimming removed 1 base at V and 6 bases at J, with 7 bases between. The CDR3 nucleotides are TGTGCCAGCAGTGAAGGGGGGCGCGAGCAGTACTTC. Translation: CASSEGGREQYF.

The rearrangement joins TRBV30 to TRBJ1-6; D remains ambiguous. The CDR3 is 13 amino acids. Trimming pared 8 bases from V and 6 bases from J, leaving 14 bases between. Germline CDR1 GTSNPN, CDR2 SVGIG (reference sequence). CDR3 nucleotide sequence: TGTGCCCGGAAGCCAGTAGCTAATTCACCCCTCCACTTT. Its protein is CARKPVANSPLHF.

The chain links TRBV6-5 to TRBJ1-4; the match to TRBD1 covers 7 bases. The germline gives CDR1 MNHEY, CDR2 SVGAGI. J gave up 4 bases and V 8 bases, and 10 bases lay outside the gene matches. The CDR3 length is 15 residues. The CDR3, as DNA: TGTGCCAGCCCCCTTAAGGGGGCGATTAATGAAAAACTGTTTTTT. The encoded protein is CASPLKGAINEKLFF.

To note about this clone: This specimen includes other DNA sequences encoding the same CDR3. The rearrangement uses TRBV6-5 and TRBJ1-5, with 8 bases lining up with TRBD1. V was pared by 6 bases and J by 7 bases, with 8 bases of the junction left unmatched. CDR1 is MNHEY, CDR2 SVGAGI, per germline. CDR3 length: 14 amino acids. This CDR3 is CASRRTGRNQPQHF. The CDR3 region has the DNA TGTGCCAGCAGAAGGACAGGGAGAAACCAGCCCCAGCATTTT.

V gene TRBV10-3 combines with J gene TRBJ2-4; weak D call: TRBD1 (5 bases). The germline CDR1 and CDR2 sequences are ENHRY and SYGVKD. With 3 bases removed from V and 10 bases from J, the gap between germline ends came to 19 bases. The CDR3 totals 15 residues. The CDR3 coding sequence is TGTGCCATCAGTGACCCCATGGAAAGGGGAAGAATTCAGTACTTC. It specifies CAISDPMERGRIQYF.

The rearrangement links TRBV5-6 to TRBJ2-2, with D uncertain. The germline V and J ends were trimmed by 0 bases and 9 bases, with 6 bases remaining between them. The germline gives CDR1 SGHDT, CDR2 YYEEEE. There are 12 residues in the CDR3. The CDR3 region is CASSLGLRELFF. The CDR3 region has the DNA TGTGCCAGCAGCTTGGGGCTTCGGGAGCTGTTTTTT.

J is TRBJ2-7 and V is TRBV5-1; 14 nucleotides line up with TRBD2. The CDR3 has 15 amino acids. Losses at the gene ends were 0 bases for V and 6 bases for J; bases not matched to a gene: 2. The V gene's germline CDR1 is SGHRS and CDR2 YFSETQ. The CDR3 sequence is CASSLGLAGGTEQYF. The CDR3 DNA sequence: TGCGCCAGCAGCTTGGGACTAGCGGGGGGGACCGAGCAGTACTTC.

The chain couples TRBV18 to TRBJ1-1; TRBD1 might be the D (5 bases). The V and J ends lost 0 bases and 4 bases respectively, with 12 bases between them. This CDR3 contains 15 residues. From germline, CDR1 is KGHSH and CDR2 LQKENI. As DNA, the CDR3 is TGTGCCAGCTCACCACCGTCAGGGCGGGGCACTGAAGCTTTCTTT. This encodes CASSPPSGRGTEAFF. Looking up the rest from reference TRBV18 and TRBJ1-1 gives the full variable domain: NAGVMQNPRHLVRRRGQEARLRCSPMKGHSHVYWYRQLPEEGLKFMVYLQKENIIDESGMPKERFSAEFPKEGPSILRIQQVVRGDSAAYFCASSPPSGRGTEAFFGQGTRLTVV.

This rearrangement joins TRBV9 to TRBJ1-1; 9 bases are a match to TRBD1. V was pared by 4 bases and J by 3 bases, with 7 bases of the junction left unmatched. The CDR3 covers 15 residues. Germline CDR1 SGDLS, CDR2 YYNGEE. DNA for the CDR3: TGTGCCAGCAGCCCTCCCGGGACAGGGTACACTGAAGCTTTCTTT. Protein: CASSPPGTGYTEAFF.

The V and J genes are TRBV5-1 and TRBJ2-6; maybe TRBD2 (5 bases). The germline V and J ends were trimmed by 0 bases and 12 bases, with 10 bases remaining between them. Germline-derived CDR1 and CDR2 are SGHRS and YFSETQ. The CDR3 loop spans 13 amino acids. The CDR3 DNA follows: TGCGCCAGCAGCTTGGCCGAGGGTTTCGTCCTGACTTTC. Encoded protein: CASSLAEGFVLTF.

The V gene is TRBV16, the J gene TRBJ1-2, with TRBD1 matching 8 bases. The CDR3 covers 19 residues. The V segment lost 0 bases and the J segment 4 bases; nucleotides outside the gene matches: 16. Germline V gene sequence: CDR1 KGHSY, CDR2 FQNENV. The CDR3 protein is CASSQSFGGQADGGYGYTF. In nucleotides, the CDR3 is TGTGCCAGCAGCCAATCTTTTGGGGGACAGGCCGACGGTGGCTATGGCTACACCTTC.

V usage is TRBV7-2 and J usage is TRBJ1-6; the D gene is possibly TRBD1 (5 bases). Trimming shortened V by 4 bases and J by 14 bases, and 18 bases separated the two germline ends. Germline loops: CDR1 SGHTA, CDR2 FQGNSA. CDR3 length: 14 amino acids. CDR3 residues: CASSSARGVVALHF. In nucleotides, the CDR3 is TGTGCCAGCAGCTCAGCGCGGGGGGTCGTGGCCCTCCACTTT. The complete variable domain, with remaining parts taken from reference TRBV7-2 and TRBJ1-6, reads GAGVSQSPSNKVTEKGKDVELRCDPISGHTALYWYRQSLGQGLEFLIYFQGNSAPDKSGLPSDRFSAERTGGSVSTLTIQRTQQEDSAVYLCASSSARGVVALHFGNGTRLTVT.